These 5 T cell receptor beta chains were sequenced from one sample in a study of cytomegalovirus exposure and HLA in healthy donors. The assay was immunoSEQ multiplex PCR, and TCRdb's table has in-frame clones only and misses some. The profile shows fewer than 200,000 clones, about nine tenths of them singletons. Material: PBMCs. These receptors all come from a man aged 18 to 30 in good health and CMV-seropositive.

The chain recombines TRBV7-9 with TRBJ2-4; D ambiguous. The CDR3 is made up of 13 amino acids. Germline CDR1 and CDR2: SEHNR and FQNEAQ (reference sequence). V gave up 2 bases and J gave up 15 bases, with 17 bases separating them. CDR3 region: CASSLYIAGPWYF. The CDR3 bases are TGTGCCAGCAGCTTATATATCGCCGGTCCGTGGTACTTC.

This chain uses TRBV6-6 with TRBJ2-1; 7 nucleotides line up with TRBD2. The V segment lost 5 bases and the J segment 7 bases; nucleotides outside the gene matches: 8. The germline V gene has CDR1 MNHNY and CDR2 SVGAGI (reference sequence). CDR3 size: 14 residues. The CDR3 is CASSKGLVENEQFF. The CDR3 DNA reads as TGTGCCAGCAGTAAAGGACTAGTGGAGAATGAGCAGTTCTTC.

V gene TRBV6-5 combines with J gene TRBJ1-1, with 10 bases lining up with TRBD1. V was clipped by 6 bases and J by 4 bases; unmatched bases: 5. CDR3 length: 14 residues. Germline V gene data show CDR1 as MNHEY and CDR2 as SVGAGI. In DNA, the CDR3 is TGTGCCAGCAGCTCGGGACAGGGGACCACTGAAGCTTTCTTT. This sequence encodes CASSSGQGTTEAFF.

The V gene is TRBV7-3, the J gene TRBJ2-4, with a weak D call TRBD2 (5 bases). Trimming pared 5 bases from V and 0 bases from J, leaving 8 bases between. From germline, CDR1 is SGHTA and CDR2 FQGTGA. The CDR3 length is 14 residues. Here the CDR3 DNA reads TGTGCCAGCAGCCCCGGGGTAGCCAAAAACATTCAGTACTTC. It codes for CASSPGVAKNIQYF.

The DNA of the CDR3 is TGTGCCAGCAGACCGGGACTAGCGGGAGGGGATACGCAGTATTTT. Encoded protein: CASRPGLAGGDTQYF. The V gene is TRBV6-5, the J gene TRBJ2-3, with 16 positions matching TRBD2. J lost 6 bases, V lost 6 bases, and 3 bases had no gene match. The CDR3 has 15 amino acids. Germline values: CDR1 MNHEY, CDR2 SVGAGI.